The 30 T cell receptor beta chains given below trace back to one sample, sequenced in a study of cytomegalovirus exposure and HLA in healthy donors. The PCR used 60 Vbeta and 13 Jbeta primers. The protocol was immunoSEQ multiplex PCR, while the TCRdb copy is restricted to in-frame clones and leaves out a portion. The data contain some 180,000 clones, 84% of them singletons. Sequences were obtained from PBMCs. The receptors were sampled from a girl aged 2 to 9 in good health and CMV-seropositive.

The V gene is TRBV28, the J gene TRBJ1-3, with a tentative D call TRBD1 (5 bases). V was cut by 7 bases and J by 0 bases, with 13 bases left in between. Germline V gene data show CDR1 as MDHEN and CDR2 as SYDVKM. The CDR3 length is 15 residues. CDR3: CASNRDLSSGNTIYF. The DNA of the CDR3 is TGTGCCAGCAACCGGGACTTATCCTCTGGAAACACCATATATTTT.

The chain links TRBV7-8 to TRBJ1-2; TRBD1 agrees at 10 bases. Trimming cost V 5 bases and J 4 bases; bases outside gene matches: 7. Germline CDR1 reads SGHVS; CDR2 reads FQNEAQ. The CDR3 extends over 15 amino acids. The CDR3 DNA is TGTGCCAGCAGCCAGGGACAGGGGCGATTCTATGGCTACACCTTC. It yields the protein CASSQGQGRFYGYTF.

The chain links TRBV14 to TRBJ1-2; D remains ambiguous. The V end was cut by 0 bases, the J end by 1 base, with 9 bases between. The CDR3 covers 15 residues. In germline, CDR1 is SGHDN, CDR2 FVKESK. This CDR3 is CASSQDRFYNYGYTF. In DNA form, the CDR3 reads TGTGCCAGCAGCCAAGACCGGTTTTATAACTATGGCTACACCTTC.

The rearrangement links TRBV2 to TRBJ2-1, with TRBD2 identical over 10 bases. Germline V CDR1 and CDR2: SNHLY, FYNNEI. The CDR3 sequence is 14 residues long. V dropped 8 bases and J dropped 5; count of bases not matched to a gene: 6. The CDR3 sequence: CASQRGGDNNEQFF. The CDR3 DNA sequence: TGTGCCAGCCAGCGGGGGGGGGATAACAATGAGCAGTTCTTC.

This chain links TRBV2 with TRBJ1-6; 8 nucleotides match TRBD1. CDR1 is SNHLY and CDR2 is FYNNEI in the germline V gene. The CDR3 has 14 amino acids. V shed 5 bases, J shed 7 bases, and the junction held 4 bases outside the gene matches. The DNA for the CDR3 is TGTGCCAGCAGTACCGGACAGGGAAATTCACCCCTCCACTTT. It codes for CASSTGQGNSPLHF.

The chain links TRBV5-1 to TRBJ2-7; TRBD1 matches at 8 bases. The CDR3 runs 13 residues. Germline CDR1 and CDR2: SGHRS and YFSETQ. The J segment lost 6 bases and the V segment lost 4 bases, leaving 6 bases of the junction unmatched. The CDR3: CASSPGTGCEQYF. The CDR3 coding sequence is TGCGCCAGCAGCCCCGGGACAGGCTGCGAGCAGTACTTC.

V is TRBV29-1 and J is TRBJ2-3; 8 bases are a match to TRBD2. V was pared by 4 bases and J by 4 bases, with 7 bases of the junction left unmatched. This CDR3 has 14 amino acids. Germline CDR1 SQVTM, CDR2 ANQGSEA. For the CDR3, the DNA is TGCAGCGTTGTGGTCCGGGGGGGGGCAGATACGCAGTATTTT. The encoded protein is CSVVVRGGADTQYF.

The chain uses TRBV5-8 and TRBJ1-5; TRBD1 matches at 8 bases. The V and J ends lost 4 bases and 10 bases, in that order; junction bases with no gene match: 4. The germline gives CDR1 SGHTS, CDR2 YDEGEE. The CDR3 has 12 amino acids. The CDR3 reads CASSPRGHPQHF. The CDR3 nucleotides are TGTGCCAGCAGCCCCAGGGGGCATCCCCAGCATTTT.

This chain joins TRBV2 and TRBJ1-2; 7 bases map to TRBD1. The germline CDR1 and CDR2 sequences are SNHLY and FYNNEI. CDR3 length: 14 amino acids. The J segment lost 5 bases and the V segment lost 1 base, leaving 4 bases of the junction unmatched. CDR3 bases: TGTGCCAGCAGTGAAGTTTACAGGGGTTATGGCTACACCTTC. It encodes CASSEVYRGYGYTF.

V usage is TRBV6-1 and J usage is TRBJ1-4; TRBD1 matches 8 bases. V lost 1 base and J lost 2; bases outside the gene matches: 0. The germline V gene has CDR1 MNHNS and CDR2 SASEGT. There are 15 residues in the CDR3. The DNA of the CDR3 is TGTGCCAGCAGTGAAGGGACAGGGACTAATGAAAAACTGTTTTTT. Its translation: CASSEGTGTNEKLFF.

This sequence joins TRBV11-3 and TRBJ2-1; 7 nucleotides match TRBD2. Unmatched junction bases numbered 6, after V lost 1 base and J lost 6 bases. The CDR3 has 15 residues. Germline values: CDR1 SGHNT, CDR2 YENEEA. The CDR3 region is CASSLGGRDINEQFF. CDR3 nucleotide sequence: TGTGCCAGCAGCTTAGGAGGGAGGGATATCAATGAGCAGTTCTTC.

The chain couples TRBV6-5 to TRBJ2-7; D possibly corresponds to TRBD2 (6 bases). CDR1 is MNHEY and CDR2 is SVGAGI in the germline V gene. CDR3 length: 16 residues. Trimming left V 4 bases short and J 3 bases short, with 19 bases between. CDR3 coding DNA: TGTGCCAGCAGTTGGGTTACGGGAGCGGGTCGCTACGAGCAGTACTTC. Its protein product is CASSWVTGAGRYEQYF.

The chain has TRBV27 and TRBJ1-6, with D possibly matching TRBD1 (6 bases). The CDR3 loop spans 21 amino acids. Germline loops: CDR1 MNHEY, CDR2 SMNVEV (reference sequence). Trimming pared 7 bases from V and 6 bases from J, leaving 34 bases between. CDR3 amino acids: CASIPAHLGAALSFGNSPLHF. The DNA for the CDR3 is TGTGCCAGCATCCCCGCGCACCTGGGGGCCGCCCTATCTTTTGGTAATTCACCCCTCCACTTT.

J is TRBJ2-3 and V is TRBV5-1; 8 positions match TRBD2. Trimming took 4 bases from V and 2 from J; bases not matched to a gene: 3. The germline gives CDR1 SGHRS, CDR2 YFSETQ. The CDR3 loop spans 14 amino acids. CDR3 loop: CASSPGLATDTQYF. The CDR3 DNA reads as TGCGCCAGCAGCCCCGGACTAGCCACAGATACGCAGTATTTT.

The rearrangement links TRBV28 to TRBJ1-3, with TRBD1 as a possible D gene (6 bases). Germline V gives CDR1 MDHEN, CDR2 SYDVKM. This CDR3 is built from 14 residues. Between the trimmed V and J ends, which lost 2 bases and 1 base, there was a span of 6 bases. The CDR3, as DNA: TGTGCCAGCAGTTTAACAGGGTCTGGAAACACCATATATTTT. It is translated as CASSLTGSGNTIYF.

The chain employs TRBV30 and TRBJ1-2; D remains ambiguous. CDR3 length equals 14 residues. V dropped 0 bases and J dropped 2 bases, with 10 bases sitting between them. Germline CDR1 reads GTSNPN; CDR2 reads SVGIG (reference sequence). The CDR3 protein is CAWSVPTRNYGYTF. The CDR3 region has the DNA TGTGCCTGGAGTGTTCCGACAAGGAACTATGGCTACACCTTC. The variable domain in full, with the rest retrieved from reference TRBV30 and TRBJ1-2, is SQTIHQWPATLVQPVGSPLSLECTVEGTSNPNLYWYRQAAGRGLQLLFYSVGIGQISSEVPQNLSASRPQDRQFILSSKKLLLSDSGFYLCAWSVPTRNYGYTFGSGTRLTVV.

The chain carries TRBV5-1 and TRBJ2-3; D is unresolved. The germline V and J ends were trimmed by 4 bases and 5 bases, with 8 bases remaining between them. CDR1 and CDR2 from the germline V gene are SGHRS and YFSETQ. This CDR3 comprises 12 residues. The CDR3 coding sequence is TGCGCCAGCAGCCCGGAGAGAGATACGCAGTATTTT. This translates into CASSPERDTQYF. Using reference TRBV5-1 and TRBJ2-3 for the parts outside the CDR3, the full variable domain is KAGVTQTPRYLIKTRGQQVTLSCSPISGHRSVSWYQQTPGQGLQFLFEYFSETQRNKGNFPGRFSGRQFSNSRSEMNVSTLELGDSALYLCASSPERDTQYFGPGTRLTVL.

This chain connects TRBV11-3 to TRBJ2-3; 13 bases map to TRBD2. V gave up 2 bases and J gave up 6 bases; unmatched junction bases: 5. The CDR3 has 16 residues. In germline, CDR1 is SGHNT, CDR2 YENEEA. As DNA, the CDR3 is TGTGCCAGCAGCTTACCGGGACTAGCGGGGACCGATACGCAGTATTTT. Its translation is CASSLPGLAGTDTQYF. The whole variable domain, remainder taken from reference TRBV11-3 and TRBJ2-3, is EAGVVQSPRYKIIEKKQPVAFWCNPISGHNTLYWYLQNLGQGPELLIRYENEEAVDDSQLPKDRFSAERLKGVDSTLKIQPAELGDSAVYLCASSLPGLAGTDTQYFGPGTRLTVL.

V gene TRBV28 combines with J gene TRBJ2-1; 7 nucleotides line up with TRBD1. Trimming removed 8 bases from V and 4 bases from J; junction bases left unmatched: 5. Per the germline V gene, CDR1 is MDHEN and CDR2 is SYDVKM. This CDR3 comprises 13 residues. The CDR3 region has the DNA TGTGCCAGCGGGGGACAGCGTTACAATGAGCAGTTCTTC. It encodes CASGGQRYNEQFF.

The chain joins TRBV5-1 to TRBJ2-1; the D is unclear. The length of the CDR3 is 14 residues. Per the germline V gene, CDR1 is SGHRS and CDR2 is YFSETQ. V lost 1 base and J lost 7, with 12 bases in between. The CDR3 nucleotides are TGCGCCAGCAGCTTGACAAAACCTTGGAATGAGCAGTTCTTC. Its protein is CASSLTKPWNEQFF.

This clone was seen a few times. This chain uses TRBV2 with TRBJ1-4, with 10 bases lining up with TRBD1. With 8 bases clipped from V and 1 base from J, the junction kept 4 bases outside the gene matches. This CDR3 is built from 15 residues. The V gene's germline CDR1 is SNHLY and CDR2 FYNNEI. The DNA for the CDR3 is TGTGCCAGCGTCCGGGACAGGGGAACTAATGAAAAACTGTTTTTT. Translation: CASVRDRGTNEKLFF. Using reference TRBV2 and TRBJ1-4 for the parts outside the CDR3, the full variable domain is EPEVTQTPSHQVTQMGQEVILRCVPISNHLYFYWYRQILGQKVEFLVSFYNNEISEKSEIFDDQFSVERPDGSNFTLKIRSTKLEDSAMYFCASVRDRGTNEKLFFGSGTQLSVL.

The chain is built from TRBV7-8 and TRBJ2-3; D is perhaps TRBD2 (6 bases). Trimming removed 1 base at V and 0 bases at J, with 8 bases between. The germline V gene encodes CDR1 SGHVS and CDR2 FQNEAQ. CDR3 length: 15 residues. The CDR3: CASSLGSGSTDTQYF. Written as DNA, the CDR3 is TGTGCCAGCAGCTTAGGGAGCGGGAGCACAGATACGCAGTATTTT. The full variable domain, completed using reference TRBV7-8 and TRBJ2-3, is GAGVSQSPRYKVAKRGQDVALRCDPISGHVSLFWYQQALGQGPEFLTYFQNEAQLDKSGLPSDRFFAERPEGSVSTLKIQRTQQEDSAVYLCASSLGSGSTDTQYFGPGTRLTVL.

The chain combines TRBV6-1 with TRBJ2-1; weak D call: TRBD1 (6 bases). The CDR3 is 14 residues long. V was trimmed by 2 bases and J by 6 bases, leaving 11 bases between them. The germline gives CDR1 MNHNS, CDR2 SASEGT. The CDR3 region has the DNA TGTGCCAGCAGTGAAATCGACAGGTCCAATGAGCAGTTCTTC. Its protein product is CASSEIDRSNEQFF.

This rearrangement joins TRBV5-1 to TRBJ2-3, with 8 bases lining up with TRBD1. The CDR3 is made up of 16 amino acids. Germline CDR1 is SGHRS and CDR2 is YFSETQ. J lost 0 bases, V lost 2 bases, and 5 bases had no gene match. The CDR3: CASSLKDRASTDTQYF. DNA for the CDR3: TGCGCCAGCAGCTTAAAGGACAGGGCTAGCACAGATACGCAGTATTTT.

The chain recombines TRBV2 with TRBJ2-7, with 9 bases matching TRBD1. In germline, CDR1 is SNHLY, CDR2 FYNNEI. CDR3 length: 15 amino acids. With V trimmed by 7 bases and J by 1 base, 8 bases remained unmatched. The CDR3 reads CASNWRTGASYEQYF. The CDR3 bases are TGTGCCAGCAATTGGAGGACAGGGGCTTCCTACGAGCAGTACTTC.

V and J are TRBV5-1 and TRBJ2-5; no clear D gene. Germline CDR1 SGHRS, CDR2 YFSETQ. This CDR3 comprises 13 residues. Trimming took 1 base from V and 5 from J, leaving 9 bases between them. CDR3 sequence reads: CASSLTFQETQYF. DNA of the CDR3: TGCGCCAGCAGCTTGACCTTCCAGGAGACCCAGTACTTC.

The chain carries TRBV7-3 and TRBJ2-1; no definite D call. Germline V gene sequence: CDR1 SGHTA, CDR2 FQGTGA. The CDR3 is 14 residues long. V lost 5 bases to trimming and J lost 0 bases, with 8 bases between them. The CDR3 DNA sequence: TGTGCCAGCAGCCCCGCCAGCTCCTACAATGAGCAGTTCTTC. Translated: CASSPASSYNEQFF.

The rearrangement joins TRBV10-3 to TRBJ2-1; TRBD2 matches at 14 bases. This CDR3 is built from 15 residues. The V gene's germline CDR1 is ENHRY and CDR2 SYGVKD. V lost 6 bases, J lost 6 bases, and 4 bases stayed unmatched. CDR3 nucleotides: TGTGCCATCAGCGCGGGACTAGCGGGAGCCAATGAGCAGTTCTTC. Encoded protein: CAISAGLAGANEQFF.

The gene calls are TRBV5-1 and TRBJ2-1, with a possible D match to TRBD1 (6 bases). The V end lost 4 bases, the J end lost 0 bases, and 11 bases lay between the germline ends. The CDR3 covers 15 residues. Germline loops: CDR1 SGHRS, CDR2 YFSETQ. The CDR3 DNA sequence: TGCGCCAGCAGCCCCGGACAGAGCTCCTACAATGAGCAGTTCTTC. Its protein product is CASSPGQSSYNEQFF.

This chain links TRBV5-5 with TRBJ1-1, with D perhaps TRBD1 (5 bases). Germline CDR1 SGHKS, CDR2 YYEKEE (reference sequence). Trimming removed 6 bases from V and 5 bases from J, with 20 bases in between. This CDR3 comprises 15 residues. The CDR3 protein is CASTSRDSFGTEAFF. DNA of the CDR3: TGTGCCAGCACTTCCCGAGACAGTTTTGGGACTGAAGCTTTCTTT.